This entry lists 7 T cell receptor beta chains sequenced from one sample in a study of Graves' ophthalmopathy and Graves' hyperthyroidism. RNA transcripts provided the template for amplifying TCR beta CDR3 regions. HTBI primers were employed in first-round RT-PCR, then a second-round multiplex PCR followed. TCRdb re-called the multiplex PCR reads with MiXCR, one entry per CDR3 protein. The sample lists 620,000 or so distinct CDR3 sequences, about a fifth occurring once. The sample taken for sequencing was peripheral blood. The origin of the receptors is a woman under 30 with stable Graves' hyperthyroidism. Some clones in this sample may be carry-over from other donors' samples.

This clonotype appeared many times. The chain uses TRBV19 and TRBJ1-6, with D possibly matching TRBD1 (5 bases). Germline V gene data show CDR1 as LNHDA and CDR2 as SQIVND (reference sequence). The V end was cut by 7 bases, the J end by 11 bases, with 12 bases between. CDR3 size: 12 residues. The CDR3 nucleotides are TGTGCCAGTACCTCCGGAGGGGCACCCCTCCACTTT. Protein: CASTSGGAPLHF.

Comments on this clonotype: Because the CDR3 is missing its conserved closing phenylalanine or tryptophan, this is likely a read error. No DNA is shown, since the ends of the CDR3 on it are uncertain; the CDR3 is the one TCRdb lists. The rearrangement uses TRBV6-1 and TRBJ1-5; TRBD1 is the table's D call, not checked against the DNA. The CDR3 is 15 amino acids in total, end residues counted. Germline CDR1 and CDR2: MNHNS and SASEGT. The CDR3 reads CASSERTQRHQPQQL.

Here the CDR3 reads CASSDSWSDFNYGYTF. For the CDR3, the DNA is TGTGCCAGCAGTGATTCTTGGAGCGATTTTAACTATGGCTACACCTTC. This sequence joins TRBV6-1 and TRBJ1-2; no firm D call. CDR1 and CDR2 from the germline V gene are MNHNS and SASEGT. Between the trimmed V and J ends, which lost 3 bases and 1 base, there was a span of 15 bases. This CDR3 comprises 16 residues.

This chain connects TRBV3-1 to TRBJ1-1; D is unclear. Germline V CDR1 and CDR2: LGHDT, YNNKEL (reference sequence). The CDR3 spans 14 residues. Trimming stripped 4 bases from V and 6 bases from J, with 15 bases between. Here the CDR3 DNA reads TGTGCCAGCAGCCGGCGTGCGGGAGTATCTGAAGCTTTCTTT. Translating gives CASSRRAGVSEAFF.

This clonotype was seen ten or more times. The chain recombines TRBV28 with TRBJ2-6; D is unclear. The CDR3 runs 16 residues. Germline V gene lookup returns CDR1 MDHEN and CDR2 SYDVKM. V was clipped by 3 bases and J by 0 bases, with 9 bases between them. This chain's CDR3 is CASSFRGPSGANVLTF. The CDR3 bases are TGTGCCAGCAGTTTCCGAGGTCCCTCTGGGGCCAACGTCCTGACTTTC.

Ten or more counts support this clonotype. CDR3 bases: TGTGCCAGCAGCGAGATTCTGAACACTGAAGCTTTCTTT. The encoded protein is CASSEILNTEAFF. The gene calls are TRBV12-3 or TRBV12-4 and TRBJ1-1; no firm D call. The CDR3 extends over 13 amino acids. V lost 6 bases, J lost 0 bases, and 8 bases lay in between.

V is TRBV12-3 or TRBV12-4 and J is TRBJ1-5; D is uncertain. This CDR3 is 13 amino acids long. V was trimmed by 4 bases and J by 9 bases, leaving 13 bases between them. The CDR3 loop is CASSSDRYRPQHF. CDR3 nucleotide sequence: TGTGCCAGCAGTTCGGACCGCTATCGGCCCCAGCATTTT.